This T cell receptor beta chain was captured by sequencing in a study of CXCR3-negative and CXCR3-positive naive CD8 T cells. Overall study results and limits: Naive CXCR3-negative cells resembled naive CXCR3-positive cells in TRBV-TRBJ usage; memory cells differed.

On this clonotype: The antigen is unknown.

CDR3 length: 18 residues. Germline CDR1 is SEHNR and CDR2 is FQNEAQ (reference sequence). 5' RACE with UMI labels generated the TRB cDNA libraries. TCRdb re-called the 5' RACE reads and catalogs CDR3 proteins one per entry, DNA excluded. The sample holds about 26,000 distinct CDR3 sequences. Each CD8+ T cell subset was flow-sorted in triplicate. Every sort contained 300,000 cells. The gene calls are TRBV7-9 and TRBJ2-2; as DNA is missing, the TRBD1 call by TCRdb cannot be tested. The receptor comes from a human donor in good health. Some clones in this sample may be carry-over from other donors' samples. Material for sequencing was naive CXCR3- CD8+ T cells from blood. Subset in this sample: CD45RO-CCR7+CD27+CD95- naive CD8+ T cells lacking CXCR3 (TNR3-). This CDR3 is CASSHPSGVRRNTGELFF.